The next 19 T cell receptor beta chains were all read from a single sample in a study of T cell responses to AZD1222 COVID-19 vaccine. The assay was immunoSEQ multiplex PCR, and TCRdb's table has in-frame clones only and misses some. The data show 70,000 to 95,000 clones, under 95% seen once. The sample here was peripheral blood, taken on day 0 of AZD1222 vaccination. All receptors come from an adult in good health.

The J gene is TRBJ1-6, the V gene TRBV19; 12 bases map to TRBD1. Germline lookup yields CDR1 LNHDA and CDR2 SQIVND (reference sequence). J was trimmed by 7 bases and V by 3 bases; bases with no gene match: 1. The CDR3 extends over 15 amino acids. In DNA, the CDR3 is TGTGCCAGTAGTATCGGGACAGGGGGCAATTCACCCCTCCACTTT. It is translated as CASSIGTGGNSPLHF. Full variable domain (remainder filled in from reference TRBV19 and TRBJ1-6): DGGITQSPKYLFRKEGQNVTLSCEQNLNHDAMYWYRQDPGQGLRLIYYSQIVNDFQKGDIAEGYSVSREKKESFPLTVTSAQKNPTAFYLCASSIGTGGNSPLHFGNGTRLTVT.

V is TRBV5-1 and J is TRBJ1-4; D remains ambiguous. Trimming removed 5 bases from V and 2 bases from J, with 10 bases in between. This CDR3 contains 14 residues. Looked up from germline, CDR1 is SGHRS and CDR2 is YFSETQ. In DNA form, the CDR3 reads TGCGCCAGCAGGGAAACGGCCACTAATGAAAAACTGTTTTTT. It encodes CASRETATNEKLFF.

The chain recombines TRBV9 with TRBJ2-7, with 10 bases lining up with TRBD2. V shed 7 bases, J shed 1 base, and the junction held 5 bases outside the gene matches. The CDR3 is made up of 14 amino acids. The germline gives CDR1 SGDLS, CDR2 YYNGEE. Written as DNA, the CDR3 is TGTGCCAGCGGGACTAGCGCGGTATCCTACGAGCAGTACTTC. Translated: CASGTSAVSYEQYF.

The chain employs TRBV11-2 and TRBJ2-7, with TRBD2 matching 10 bases. The CDR3 extends over 15 amino acids. The germline CDR1 and CDR2 sequences are SGHAT and FQNNGV. Unmatched junction bases numbered 5, after V lost 3 bases and J lost 3 bases. This CDR3 reads CASSFASGRNYEQYF. The DNA for the CDR3 is TGTGCCAGCAGCTTTGCTAGCGGGAGAAACTACGAGCAGTACTTC.

J is TRBJ1-1 and V is TRBV12-3 or TRBV12-4; a possible D gene is TRBD1 (5 bases). CDR3 size: 13 residues. V was clipped by 0 bases and J by 7 bases, with 9 bases between them. Written as DNA, the CDR3 is TGTGCCAGCAGTTTAGCCAGGGTTGATGAAGCTTTCTTT. Encoded protein: CASSLARVDEAFF.

J is TRBJ1-4 and V is TRBV5-4, with TRBD1 identical over 7 bases. In germline, CDR1 is SGHNT, CDR2 YYREEE (reference sequence). J gave up 8 bases and V 4 bases, and 8 bases lay outside the gene matches. The CDR3 is made up of 14 amino acids. The CDR3 reads CASSPDREEEKLFF. The DNA for the CDR3 is TGTGCCAGCAGCCCCGACAGGGAAGAAGAAAAACTGTTTTTT.

V usage is TRBV6-2 or TRBV6-3 and J usage is TRBJ2-1; 11 bases agree with TRBD2. Germline V lookup: CDR1 MNHEY, CDR2 SVGEGT. The V segment lost 4 bases and the J segment 4 bases; nucleotides outside the gene matches: 0. This CDR3 is 14 amino acids long. Written as DNA, the CDR3 is TGTGCCAGCAGTTTAGCGGGAGGGTACAATGAGCAGTTCTTC. Translated, it gives CASSLAGGYNEQFF.

This chain uses TRBV5-1 with TRBJ2-5, with no clear D. CDR3 length equals 13 residues. The germline V gene has CDR1 SGHRS and CDR2 YFSETQ. Trimming stripped 4 bases from V and 4 bases from J, with 11 bases between. Written as DNA, the CDR3 is TGCGCCAGCAGCCGGCAGAAAGGAGAGACCCAGTACTTC. Its translation: CASSRQKGETQYF.

CDR3 coding DNA: TGTGCCAGCAGTCCTGGACAGGGGAACACTGAAGCTTTCTTT. Encoded protein: CASSPGQGNTEAFF. The rearrangement uses TRBV2 and TRBJ1-1, with 8 bases identical to TRBD1. The J segment lost 1 base and the V segment lost 5 bases, leaving 3 bases of the junction unmatched. Germline assignment: CDR1 SNHLY and CDR2 FYNNEI. The CDR3 loop spans 14 amino acids.

The chain has TRBV7-8 and TRBJ1-5; a possible D gene is TRBD1 (6 bases). The germline V gene encodes CDR1 SGHVS and CDR2 FQNEAQ. The CDR3 totals 15 residues. Trimming removed 5 bases from V and 4 bases from J, with 15 bases in between. CDR3 coding DNA: TGTGCCAGCAGCCCCCCCGGGACACCGAATCAGCCCCAGCATTTT. This codes for CASSPPGTPNQPQHF.

This chain joins TRBV7-9 and TRBJ1-1; no firm D call. The CDR3 has 12 residues. Germline V gene lookup returns CDR1 SEHNR and CDR2 FQNEAQ (reference sequence). V was clipped by 0 bases and J by 11 bases, with 10 bases between them. The CDR3 sequence is CASSLALRRAFF. Written as DNA, the CDR3 is TGTGCCAGCAGCTTAGCGCTTAGGCGGGCTTTCTTT.

The chain is built from TRBV7-3 and TRBJ1-2; perhaps TRBD1 as D (5 bases). The V end was cut by 5 bases, the J end by 5 bases, with 18 bases between. Germline values: CDR1 SGHTA, CDR2 FQGTGA. The CDR3 sequence is 15 residues long. CDR3 nucleotides: TGTGCCAGCAGCCCTGAAGGGGCGGATCATTATGGCTACACCTTC. Translated, it gives CASSPEGADHYGYTF.

The rearrangement links TRBV28 to TRBJ1-2; 10 positions match TRBD1. The CDR3 is made up of 15 amino acids. CDR1 is MDHEN, CDR2 SYDVKM, per germline. Unmatched junction bases numbered 6, after V lost 3 bases and J lost 5 bases. The CDR3, as DNA: TGTGCCAGCAGTTTGGTGACAGGGGGCGCATATGGCTACACCTTC. It codes for CASSLVTGGAYGYTF.

This chain uses TRBV30 with TRBJ1-1; 8 bases align to TRBD1. The CDR3 extends over 13 amino acids. J gave up 5 bases and V 1 base, and 3 bases lay outside the gene matches. Looked up from germline, CDR1 is GTSNPN and CDR2 is SVGIG (reference sequence). CDR3 sequence (DNA): TGTGCCTGGAGTGACAGGGGGAAGACTGAAGCTTTCTTT. Amino acids: CAWSDRGKTEAFF. The complete variable domain, with remaining parts taken from reference TRBV30 and TRBJ1-1, reads SQTIHQWPATLVQPVGSPLSLECTVEGTSNPNLYWYRQAAGRGLQLLFYSVGIGQISSEVPQNLSASRPQDRQFILSSKKLLLSDSGFYLCAWSDRGKTEAFFGQGTRLTVV.

For the CDR3, the DNA is TGCGCCACTTTCTGGGCAGGGACCTACGGCAATGAGCAGTTCTTC. This sequence encodes CATFWAGTYGNEQFF. The rearrangement uses TRBV23-1 and TRBJ2-1, with D perhaps being TRBD1 or TRBD2 (5 bases each). TRBV23-1 is an ORF; its function is uncertain. This CDR3 comprises 15 residues. V was cut by 10 bases and J by 6 bases, with 22 bases left in between.

This rearrangement joins TRBV7-2 to TRBJ1-2; unclear D gene. The CDR3 contains 12 residues. Trimming left V 4 bases short and J 5 bases short, with 8 bases between. Germline V gives CDR1 SGHTA, CDR2 FQGNSA. This CDR3 reads CASSSNRYGYTF. The CDR3 DNA reads as TGTGCCAGCAGCTCCAACAGATATGGCTACACCTTC.

This sequence joins TRBV2 and TRBJ2-1; D is possibly TRBD2 (5 bases). V lost 7 bases, J lost 10 bases, and 11 bases lay in between. Germline loops: CDR1 SNHLY, CDR2 FYNNEI. CDR3 size: 11 residues. The CDR3 DNA sequence: TGTGCCAGCATTAGGGCGGGCGAGCAGTTCTTC. Residues: CASIRAGEQFF.

The chain joins TRBV6-4 to TRBJ1-2; a weak D match, TRBD1 (5 bases). Deletions cut 8 bases from V and 9 bases from J, with 19 bases between. Germline V gene data show CDR1 as MRHNA and CDR2 as SNTAGT. The CDR3 is 13 residues long. This chain's CDR3 is CASSASIGTRYTF. CDR3 sequence (DNA): TGTGCCAGCTCCGCCAGTATAGGGACGCGCTACACCTTC.

The V gene is TRBV11-3, the J gene TRBJ1-1, with 7 bases matching TRBD1. Germline values: CDR1 SGHNT, CDR2 YENEEA. The V segment lost 6 bases and the J segment 3 bases; nucleotides outside the gene matches: 10. There are 15 residues in the CDR3. In DNA form, the CDR3 reads TGTGCCAGCAGTCCTCCCGGGACAGTCTACACTGAAGCTTTCTTT. Its translation: CASSPPGTVYTEAFF.